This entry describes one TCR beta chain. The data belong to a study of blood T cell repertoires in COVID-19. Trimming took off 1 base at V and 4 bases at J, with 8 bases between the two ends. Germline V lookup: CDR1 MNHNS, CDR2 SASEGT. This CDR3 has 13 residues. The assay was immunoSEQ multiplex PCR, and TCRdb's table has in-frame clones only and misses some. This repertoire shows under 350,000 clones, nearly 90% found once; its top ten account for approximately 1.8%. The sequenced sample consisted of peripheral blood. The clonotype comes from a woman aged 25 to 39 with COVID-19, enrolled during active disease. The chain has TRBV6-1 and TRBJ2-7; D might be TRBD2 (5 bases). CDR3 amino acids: CASSEVGSYEQYV. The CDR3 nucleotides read TGTGCCAGCAGTGAAGTGGGGAGTTACGAGCAGTACGTC.